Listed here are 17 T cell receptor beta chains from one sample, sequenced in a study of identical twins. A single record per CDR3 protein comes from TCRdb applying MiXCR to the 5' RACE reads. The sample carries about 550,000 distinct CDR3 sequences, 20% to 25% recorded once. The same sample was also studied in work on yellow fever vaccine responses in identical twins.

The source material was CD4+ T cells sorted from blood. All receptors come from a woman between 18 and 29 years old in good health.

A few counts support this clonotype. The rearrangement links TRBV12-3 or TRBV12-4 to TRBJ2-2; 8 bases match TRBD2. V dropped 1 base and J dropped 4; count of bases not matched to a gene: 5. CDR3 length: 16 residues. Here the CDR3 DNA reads TGTGCCAGCAGTTTAGGGAGCGGGAGCCGCACCGGGGAGCTGTTTTTT. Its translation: CASSLGSGSRTGELFF.

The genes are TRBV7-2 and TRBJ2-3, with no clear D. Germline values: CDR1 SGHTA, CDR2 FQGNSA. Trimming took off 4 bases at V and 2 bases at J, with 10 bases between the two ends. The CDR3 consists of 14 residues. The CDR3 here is CASSSRVLTDTQYF. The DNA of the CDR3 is TGTGCCAGCAGCTCCCGGGTCCTCACAGATACGCAGTATTTT.

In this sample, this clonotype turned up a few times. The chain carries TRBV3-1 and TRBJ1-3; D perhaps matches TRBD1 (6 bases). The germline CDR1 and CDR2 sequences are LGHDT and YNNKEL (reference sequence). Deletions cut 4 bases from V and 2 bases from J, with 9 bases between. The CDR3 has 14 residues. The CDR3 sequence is CASSLGTTGNTIYF. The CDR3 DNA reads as TGTGCCAGCAGCCTAGGGACAACTGGAAACACCATATATTTT.

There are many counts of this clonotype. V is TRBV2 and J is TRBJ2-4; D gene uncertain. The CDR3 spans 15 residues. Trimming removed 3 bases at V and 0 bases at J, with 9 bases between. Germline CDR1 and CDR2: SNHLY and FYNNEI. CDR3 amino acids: CASSDRRAAKNIQYF. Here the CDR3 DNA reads TGTGCCAGCAGTGATCGAAGGGCAGCCAAAAACATTCAGTACTTC.

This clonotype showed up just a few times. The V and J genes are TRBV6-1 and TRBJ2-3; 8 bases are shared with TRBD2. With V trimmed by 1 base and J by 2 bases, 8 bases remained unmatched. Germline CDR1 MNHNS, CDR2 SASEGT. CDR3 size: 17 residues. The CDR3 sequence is CASSEDQAGAHTDTQYF. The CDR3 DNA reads TGTGCCAGCAGTGAAGACCAAGCGGGAGCCCACACAGATACGCAGTATTTT.

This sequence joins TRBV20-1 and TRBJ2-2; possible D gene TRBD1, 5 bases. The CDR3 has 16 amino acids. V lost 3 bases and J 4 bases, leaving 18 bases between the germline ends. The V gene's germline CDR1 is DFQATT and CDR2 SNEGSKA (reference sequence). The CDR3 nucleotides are TGCAGTGCTAGCTATGTCACGGCAGGGCGCACCGGGGAGCTGTTTTTT. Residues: CSASYVTAGRTGELFF.

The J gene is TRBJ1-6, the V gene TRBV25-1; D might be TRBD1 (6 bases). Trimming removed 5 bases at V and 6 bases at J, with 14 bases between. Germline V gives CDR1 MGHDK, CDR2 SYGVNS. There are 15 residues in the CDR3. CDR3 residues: CASSYGEGVNSPLHF. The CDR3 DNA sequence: TGTGCCAGCAGTTATGGAGAGGGGGTTAATTCACCCCTCCACTTT.

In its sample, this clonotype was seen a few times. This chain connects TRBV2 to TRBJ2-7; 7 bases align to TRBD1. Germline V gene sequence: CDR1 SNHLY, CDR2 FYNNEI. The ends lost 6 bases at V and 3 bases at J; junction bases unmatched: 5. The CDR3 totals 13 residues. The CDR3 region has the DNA TGTGCCAGCAGCCACGGACAGGTCTACGAGCAGTACGTC. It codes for CASSHGQVYEQYV.

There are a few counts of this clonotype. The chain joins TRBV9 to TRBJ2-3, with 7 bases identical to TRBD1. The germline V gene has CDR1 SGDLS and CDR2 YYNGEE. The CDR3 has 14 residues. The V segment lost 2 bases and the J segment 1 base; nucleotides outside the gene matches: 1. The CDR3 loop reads CASSVGQGTDTQYF. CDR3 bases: TGTGCCAGCAGCGTTGGACAGGGCACAGATACGCAGTATTTT. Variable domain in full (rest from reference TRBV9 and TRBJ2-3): DSGVTQTPKHLITATGQRVTLRCSPRSGDLSVYWYQQSLDQGLQFLIQYYNGEERAKGNILERFSAQQFPDLHSELNLSSLELGDSALYFCASSVGQGTDTQYFGPGTRLTVL.

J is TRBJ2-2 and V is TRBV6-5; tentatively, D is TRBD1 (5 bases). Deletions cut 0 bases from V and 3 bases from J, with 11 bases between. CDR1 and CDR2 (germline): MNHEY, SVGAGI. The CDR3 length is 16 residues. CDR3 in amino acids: CASSYSLRDYTGELFF. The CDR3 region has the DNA TGTGCCAGCAGTTACTCGCTCAGGGATTACACCGGGGAGCTGTTTTTT.

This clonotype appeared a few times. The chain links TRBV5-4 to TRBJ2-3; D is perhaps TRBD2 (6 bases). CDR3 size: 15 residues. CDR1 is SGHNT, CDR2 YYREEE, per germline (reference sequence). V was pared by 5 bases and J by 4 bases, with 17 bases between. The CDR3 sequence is CASSRDSFGADTQYF. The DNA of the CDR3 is TGTGCCAGCAGTCGGGACTCCTTTGGGGCAGATACGCAGTATTTT.

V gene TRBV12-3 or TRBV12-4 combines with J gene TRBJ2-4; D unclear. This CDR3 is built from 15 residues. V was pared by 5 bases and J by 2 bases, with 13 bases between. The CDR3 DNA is TGTGCCAGCAGTCCCCCCGGGTCATCCAAAAACATTCAGTACTTC. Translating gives CASSPPGSSKNIQYF.

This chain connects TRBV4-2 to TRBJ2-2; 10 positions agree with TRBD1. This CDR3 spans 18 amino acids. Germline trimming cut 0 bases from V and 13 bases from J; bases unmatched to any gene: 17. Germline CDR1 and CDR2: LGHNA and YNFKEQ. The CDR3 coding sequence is TGTGCCAGCAGCCAAGAAGCAATCCTGGGACAGGGGTCTTCAGGGCTGTTTTTT. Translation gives CASSQEAILGQGSSGLFF.

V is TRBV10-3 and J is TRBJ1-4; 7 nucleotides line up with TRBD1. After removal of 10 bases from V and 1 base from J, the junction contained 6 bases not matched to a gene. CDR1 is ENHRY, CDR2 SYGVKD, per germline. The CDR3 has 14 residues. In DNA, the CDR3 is TGTGCCACCCACGGGGACAGAACTAATGAAAAACTGTTTTTT. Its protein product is CATHGDRTNEKLFF.

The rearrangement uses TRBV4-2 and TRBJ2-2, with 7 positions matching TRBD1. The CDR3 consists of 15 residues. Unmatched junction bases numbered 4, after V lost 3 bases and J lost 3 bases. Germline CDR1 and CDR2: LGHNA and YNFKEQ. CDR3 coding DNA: TGTGCCAGCAGCCACACCGACAGGGACACCGGGGAGCTGTTTTTT. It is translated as CASSHTDRDTGELFF.

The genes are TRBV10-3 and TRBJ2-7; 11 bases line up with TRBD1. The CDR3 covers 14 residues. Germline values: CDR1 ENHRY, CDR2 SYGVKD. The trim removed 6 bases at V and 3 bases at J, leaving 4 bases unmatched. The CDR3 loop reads CAISTGTGGYEQYF. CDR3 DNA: TGTGCCATCAGCACCGGGACAGGGGGCTACGAGCAGTACTTC.

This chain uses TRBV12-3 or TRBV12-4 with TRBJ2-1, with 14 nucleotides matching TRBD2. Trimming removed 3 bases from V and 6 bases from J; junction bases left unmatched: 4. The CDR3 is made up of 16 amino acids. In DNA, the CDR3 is TGTGCCAGCAGTTTTCGCGGACTAGCGGGAGGCAATGAGCAGTTCTTC. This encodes CASSFRGLAGGNEQFF.